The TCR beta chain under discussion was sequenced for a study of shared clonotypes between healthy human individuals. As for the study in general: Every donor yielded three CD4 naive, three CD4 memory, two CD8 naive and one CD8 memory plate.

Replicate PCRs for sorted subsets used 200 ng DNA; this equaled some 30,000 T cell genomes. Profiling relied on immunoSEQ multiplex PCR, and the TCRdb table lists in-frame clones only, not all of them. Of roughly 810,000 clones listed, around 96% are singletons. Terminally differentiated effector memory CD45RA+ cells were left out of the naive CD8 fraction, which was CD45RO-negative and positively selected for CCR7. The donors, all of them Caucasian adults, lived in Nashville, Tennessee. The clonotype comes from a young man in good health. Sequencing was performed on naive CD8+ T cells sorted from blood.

CDR3 amino acids: CASSGGQGDTGELFF. In nucleotides, the CDR3 is TGTGCCAGCAGTGGGGGACAGGGGGACACCGGGGAGCTGTTTTTT. The chain combines TRBV27 with TRBJ2-2; 11 nucleotides line up with TRBD1. This CDR3 comprises 15 residues. V shed 5 bases and J 3 bases; nucleotides not matched to a gene: 2. Per the germline V gene, CDR1 is MNHEY and CDR2 is SMNVEV (reference sequence).